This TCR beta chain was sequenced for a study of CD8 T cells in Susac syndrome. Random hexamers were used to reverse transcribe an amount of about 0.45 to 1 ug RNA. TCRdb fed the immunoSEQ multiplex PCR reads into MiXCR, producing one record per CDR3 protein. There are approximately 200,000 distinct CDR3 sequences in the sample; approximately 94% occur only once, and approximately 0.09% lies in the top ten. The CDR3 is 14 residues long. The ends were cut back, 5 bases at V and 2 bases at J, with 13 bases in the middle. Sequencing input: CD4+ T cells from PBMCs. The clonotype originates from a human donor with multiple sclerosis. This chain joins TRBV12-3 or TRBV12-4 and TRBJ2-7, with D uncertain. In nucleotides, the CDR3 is TGTGCCAGCAGTCCCCGGATTGCCCCCTACGAGCAGTACTTC. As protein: CASSPRIAPYEQYF.